The clone carrying this T cell receptor (beta chain) was seen many times. What it recognizes is unknown. cDNA molecules, individually, were tagged with unique molecular identifiers. TCRdb recomputed calls from the 5' RACE reads with MiXCR, one row per CDR3 protein. The sample contains approximately 35,000 distinct CDR3 sequences, roughly 4% of which appear only once. The record originates from a study of early T cells in non-severe SARS-CoV-2 infection. Study at large: Chains were not paired, and sequencing was done on bulk RNA from unsorted whole blood. General observations from the study: Matching results from VDJdb favored anti-spike CD8 responses, leaving private and CD4 specificities undetected.

The CDR3 runs to 14 residues. V dropped 3 bases and J dropped 3 bases, with 10 bases sitting between them. From germline, CDR1 is SEHNR and CDR2 FQNEAQ (reference sequence). The TCR comes from an adult who was a healthcare worker with PCR-confirmed SARS-CoV-2 infection or an uninfected control (not recorded which). Sample: whole blood. V is TRBV7-9 and J is TRBJ2-3; D is perhaps TRBD1 or TRBD2 (5 bases each). CDR3 sequence: CASSLRGRTDTQYF. CDR3 coding DNA: TGTGCCAGCAGCTTGAGGGGACGGACAGATACGCAGTATTTT.